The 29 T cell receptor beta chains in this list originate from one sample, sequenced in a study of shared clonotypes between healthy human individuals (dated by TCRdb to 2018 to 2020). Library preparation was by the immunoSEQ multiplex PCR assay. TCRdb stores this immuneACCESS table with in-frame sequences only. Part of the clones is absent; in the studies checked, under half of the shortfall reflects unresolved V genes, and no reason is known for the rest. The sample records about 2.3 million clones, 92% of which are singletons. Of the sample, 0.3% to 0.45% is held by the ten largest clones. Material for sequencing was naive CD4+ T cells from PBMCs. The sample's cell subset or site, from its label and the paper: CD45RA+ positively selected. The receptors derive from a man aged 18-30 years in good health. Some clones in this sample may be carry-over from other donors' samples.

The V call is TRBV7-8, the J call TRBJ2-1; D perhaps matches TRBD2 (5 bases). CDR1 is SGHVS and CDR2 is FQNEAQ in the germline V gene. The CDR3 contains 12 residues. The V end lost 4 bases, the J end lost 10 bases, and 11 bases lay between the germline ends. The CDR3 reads CASSSPRLEQFF. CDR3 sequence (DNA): TGTGCCAGCAGCTCGCCCCGACTAGAGCAGTTCTTC.

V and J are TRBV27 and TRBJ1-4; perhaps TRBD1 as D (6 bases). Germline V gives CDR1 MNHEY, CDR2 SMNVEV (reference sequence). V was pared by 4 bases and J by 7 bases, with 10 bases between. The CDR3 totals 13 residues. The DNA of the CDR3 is TGTGCCAGCAGTTCCAGGGGTGGTGAAAAACTGTTTTTT. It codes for CASSSRGGEKLFF.

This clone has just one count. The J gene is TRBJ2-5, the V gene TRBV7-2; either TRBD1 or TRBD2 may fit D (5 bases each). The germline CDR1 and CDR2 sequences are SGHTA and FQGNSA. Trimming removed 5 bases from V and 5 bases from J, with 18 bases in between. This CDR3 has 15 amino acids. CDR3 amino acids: CASSPTAGAWETQYF. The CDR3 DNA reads TGTGCCAGCAGCCCAACGGCCGGGGCGTGGGAGACCCAGTACTTC.

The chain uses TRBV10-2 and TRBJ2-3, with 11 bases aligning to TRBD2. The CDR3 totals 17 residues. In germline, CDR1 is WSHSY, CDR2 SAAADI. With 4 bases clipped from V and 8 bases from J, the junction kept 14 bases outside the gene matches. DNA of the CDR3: TGCGCCAGCAGTGTCCTAGCGGGAGGAGGCCCTAAGGGTACGCAGTATTTT. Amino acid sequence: CASSVLAGGGPKGTQYF.

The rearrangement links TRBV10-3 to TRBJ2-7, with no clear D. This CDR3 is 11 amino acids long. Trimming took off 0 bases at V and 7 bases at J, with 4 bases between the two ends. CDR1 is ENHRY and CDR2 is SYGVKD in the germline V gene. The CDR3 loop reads CAISESPEQYF. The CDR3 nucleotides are TGTGCCATCAGTGAGTCCCCAGAGCAGTACTTC.

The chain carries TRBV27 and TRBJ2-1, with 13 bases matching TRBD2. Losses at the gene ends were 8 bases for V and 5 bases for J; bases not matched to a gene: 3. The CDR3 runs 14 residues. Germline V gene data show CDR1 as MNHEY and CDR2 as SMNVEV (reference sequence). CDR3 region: CASEGLAGNNEQFF. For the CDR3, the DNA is TGTGCCAGCGAGGGACTAGCGGGGAACAATGAGCAGTTCTTC.

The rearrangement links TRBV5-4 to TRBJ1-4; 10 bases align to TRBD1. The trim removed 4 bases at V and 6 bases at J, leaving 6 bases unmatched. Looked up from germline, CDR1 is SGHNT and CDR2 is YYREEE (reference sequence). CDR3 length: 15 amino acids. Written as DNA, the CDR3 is TGTGCCAGCAGCGACCCGGGACAGGGGTATGAAAAACTGTTTTTT. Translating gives CASSDPGQGYEKLFF.

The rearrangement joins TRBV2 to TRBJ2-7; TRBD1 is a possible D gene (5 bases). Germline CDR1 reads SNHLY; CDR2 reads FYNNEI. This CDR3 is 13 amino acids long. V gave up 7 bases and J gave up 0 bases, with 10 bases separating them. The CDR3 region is CASKGWTSYEQYF. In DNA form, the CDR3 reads TGTGCCAGCAAGGGGTGGACCTCCTACGAGCAGTACTTC.

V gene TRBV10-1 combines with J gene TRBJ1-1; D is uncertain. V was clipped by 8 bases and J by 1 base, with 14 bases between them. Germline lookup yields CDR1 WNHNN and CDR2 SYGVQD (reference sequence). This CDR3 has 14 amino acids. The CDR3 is CASGLISQNTEAFF. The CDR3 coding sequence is TGCGCCAGCGGACTAATCAGCCAGAACACTGAAGCTTTCTTT.

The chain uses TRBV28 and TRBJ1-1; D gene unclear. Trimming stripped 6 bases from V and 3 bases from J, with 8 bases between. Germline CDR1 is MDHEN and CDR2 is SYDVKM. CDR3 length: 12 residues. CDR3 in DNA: TGTGCCAGCAGCCGACCGCACACTGAAGCTTTCTTT. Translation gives CASSRPHTEAFF.

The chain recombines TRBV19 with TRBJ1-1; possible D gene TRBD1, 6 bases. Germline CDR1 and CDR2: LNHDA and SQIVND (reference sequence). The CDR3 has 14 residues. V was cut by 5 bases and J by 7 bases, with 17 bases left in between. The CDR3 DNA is TGTGCCAGTAGTCGACAGGTCCCCTTTTATGAAGCTTTCTTT. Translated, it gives CASSRQVPFYEAFF.

The chain's CDR3 is CASSGSSGTYNEQFF. DNA for the CDR3: TGTGCCAGCAGTGGATCTAGCGGGACGTACAATGAGCAGTTCTTC. V usage is TRBV6-6 and J usage is TRBJ2-1; 9 bases match TRBD2. Germline assignment: CDR1 MNHNY and CDR2 SVGAGI (reference sequence). The CDR3 spans 15 residues. Germline trimming cut 5 bases from V and 4 bases from J; bases unmatched to any gene: 6.

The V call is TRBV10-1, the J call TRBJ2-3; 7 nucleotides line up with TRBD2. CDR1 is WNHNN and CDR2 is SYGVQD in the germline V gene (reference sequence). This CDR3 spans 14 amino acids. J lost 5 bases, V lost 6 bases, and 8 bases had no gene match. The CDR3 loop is CASSKSASGDTQYF. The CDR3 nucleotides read TGCGCCAGCAGCAAGAGTGCTAGCGGAGATACGCAGTATTTT.

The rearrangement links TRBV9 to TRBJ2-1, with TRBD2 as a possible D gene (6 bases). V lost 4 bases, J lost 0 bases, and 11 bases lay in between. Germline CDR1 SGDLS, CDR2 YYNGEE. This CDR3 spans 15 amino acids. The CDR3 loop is CASSPGLSSYNEQFF. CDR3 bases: TGTGCCAGCAGCCCGGGACTCAGCTCCTACAATGAGCAGTTCTTC.

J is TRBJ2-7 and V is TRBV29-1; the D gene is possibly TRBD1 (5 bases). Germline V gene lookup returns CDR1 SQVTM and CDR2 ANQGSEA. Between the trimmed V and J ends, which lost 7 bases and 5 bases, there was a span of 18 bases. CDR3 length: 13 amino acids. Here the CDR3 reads CSAGHPPPNEQYF. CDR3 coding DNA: TGCAGCGCTGGACACCCGCCCCCCAACGAGCAGTACTTC.

The CDR3 spells CASSPDREQPQHF. Written as DNA, the CDR3 is TGTGCCAGCAGTCCGGACAGGGAGCAGCCCCAGCATTTT. This chain links TRBV6-5 with TRBJ1-5, with 8 bases lining up with TRBD1. The CDR3 is made up of 13 amino acids. Trimming cost V 5 bases and J 7 bases; bases outside gene matches: 4. Germline lookup yields CDR1 MNHEY and CDR2 SVGAGI.

The CDR3 region is CASSLQGPSDTEAFF. The CDR3 DNA sequence: TGCGCCAGCAGCTTGCAAGGACCCTCGGACACTGAAGCTTTCTTT. The J gene is TRBJ1-1, the V gene TRBV5-1; D gene uncertain. This CDR3 has 15 residues. The V gene lost 1 base and the J gene lost 3 bases, with 13 bases spanning the gap. Per the germline V gene, CDR1 is SGHRS and CDR2 is YFSETQ.

Here the CDR3 reads CASSPRGRNTEAFF. CDR3 nucleotide sequence: TGTGCCAGCAGCCCCAGGGGGCGCAACACTGAAGCTTTCTTT. This chain joins TRBV7-3 and TRBJ1-1; 8 bases are a match to TRBD1. CDR3 size: 14 residues. The germline gives CDR1 SGHTA, CDR2 FQGTGA. Unmatched junction bases numbered 4, after V lost 5 bases and J lost 2 bases.

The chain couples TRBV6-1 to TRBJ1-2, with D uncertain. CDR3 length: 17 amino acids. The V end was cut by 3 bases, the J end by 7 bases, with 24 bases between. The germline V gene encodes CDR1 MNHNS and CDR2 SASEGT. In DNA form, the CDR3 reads TGTGCCAGCAGTGAGAGCAAACTGCAACGGTACACTCGTGGCTACACCTTC. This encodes CASSESKLQRYTRGYTF.

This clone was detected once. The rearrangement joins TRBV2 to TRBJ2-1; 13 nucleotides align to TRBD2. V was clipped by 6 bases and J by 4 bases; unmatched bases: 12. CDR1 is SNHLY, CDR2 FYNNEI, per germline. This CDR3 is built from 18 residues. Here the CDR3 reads CASRILAGGRTIYNEQFF. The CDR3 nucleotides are TGTGCCAGCAGGATACTAGCGGGAGGGAGAACGATTTACAATGAGCAGTTCTTC.

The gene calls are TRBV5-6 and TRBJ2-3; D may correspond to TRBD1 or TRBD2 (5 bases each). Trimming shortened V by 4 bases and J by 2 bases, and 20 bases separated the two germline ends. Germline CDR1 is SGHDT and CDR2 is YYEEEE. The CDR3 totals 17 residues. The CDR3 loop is CASSPGAPGSYTDTQYF. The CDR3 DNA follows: TGTGCCAGCAGCCCTGGGGCCCCGGGGTCCTACACAGATACGCAGTATTTT. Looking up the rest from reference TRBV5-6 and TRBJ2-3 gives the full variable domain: DAGVTQSPTHLIKTRGQQVTLRCSPKSGHDTVSWYQQALGQGPQFIFQYYEEEERQRGNFPDRFSGHQFPNYSSELNVNALLLGDSALYLCASSPGAPGSYTDTQYFGPGTRLTVL.

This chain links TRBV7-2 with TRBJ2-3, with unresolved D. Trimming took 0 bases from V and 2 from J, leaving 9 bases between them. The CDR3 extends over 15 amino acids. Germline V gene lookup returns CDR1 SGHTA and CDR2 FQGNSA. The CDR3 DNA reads TGTGCCAGCAGCTTAGCCAATCCCCTCACAGATACGCAGTATTTT. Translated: CASSLANPLTDTQYF.

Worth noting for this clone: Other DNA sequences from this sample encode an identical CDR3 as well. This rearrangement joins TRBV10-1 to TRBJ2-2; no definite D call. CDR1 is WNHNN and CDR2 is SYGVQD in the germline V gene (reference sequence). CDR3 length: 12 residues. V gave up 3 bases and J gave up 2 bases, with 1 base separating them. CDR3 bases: TGCGCCAGCAGTGAAAACACCGGGGAGCTGTTTTTT. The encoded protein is CASSENTGELFF.

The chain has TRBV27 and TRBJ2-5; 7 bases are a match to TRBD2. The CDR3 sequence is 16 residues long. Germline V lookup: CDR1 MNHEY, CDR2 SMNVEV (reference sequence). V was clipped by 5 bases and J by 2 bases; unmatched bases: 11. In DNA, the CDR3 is TGTGCCAGCAGTCCCCCGCGGCTAGCGGAGCAAGAGACCCAGTACTTC. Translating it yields CASSPPRLAEQETQYF.

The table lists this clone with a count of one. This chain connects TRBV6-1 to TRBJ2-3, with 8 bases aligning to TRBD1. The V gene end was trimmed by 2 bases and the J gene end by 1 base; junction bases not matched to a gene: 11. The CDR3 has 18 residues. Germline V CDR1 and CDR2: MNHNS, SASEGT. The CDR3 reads CASSELPNRGTGTDTQYF. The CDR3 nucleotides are TGTGCCAGCAGTGAACTACCAAACAGGGGGACGGGCACAGATACGCAGTATTTT.

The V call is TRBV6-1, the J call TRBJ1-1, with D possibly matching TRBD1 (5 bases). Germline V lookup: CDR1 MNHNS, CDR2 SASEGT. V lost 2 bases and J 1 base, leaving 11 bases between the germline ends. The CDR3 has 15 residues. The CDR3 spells CASSELGAGNTEAFF. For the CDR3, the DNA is TGTGCCAGCAGTGAACTCGGGGCGGGGAACACTGAAGCTTTCTTT.

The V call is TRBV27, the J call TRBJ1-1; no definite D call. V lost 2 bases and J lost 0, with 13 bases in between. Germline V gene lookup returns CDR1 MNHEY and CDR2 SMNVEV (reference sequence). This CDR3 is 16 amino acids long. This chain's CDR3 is CASSLARGIMNTEAFF. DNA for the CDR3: TGTGCCAGCAGTTTAGCGCGCGGGATCATGAACACTGAAGCTTTCTTT.

DNA for the CDR3: TGCGCCACAAGACTAGCAATAAGCGGGGAGCTGTTTTTT. Its translation is CATRLAISGELFF. V and J are TRBV5-1 and TRBJ2-2, with 7 bases identical to TRBD2. V lost 9 bases and J lost 7; bases outside the gene matches: 9. CDR1 and CDR2 from the germline V gene are SGHRS and YFSETQ. The CDR3 runs to 13 residues.

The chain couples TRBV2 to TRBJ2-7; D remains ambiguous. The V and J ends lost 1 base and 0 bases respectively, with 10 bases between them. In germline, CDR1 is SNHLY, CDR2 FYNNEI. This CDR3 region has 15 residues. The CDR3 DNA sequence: TGTGCCAGCAGTGAAGAGCAGGCCGGCTCCTACGAGCAGTACTTC. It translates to CASSEEQAGSYEQYF.